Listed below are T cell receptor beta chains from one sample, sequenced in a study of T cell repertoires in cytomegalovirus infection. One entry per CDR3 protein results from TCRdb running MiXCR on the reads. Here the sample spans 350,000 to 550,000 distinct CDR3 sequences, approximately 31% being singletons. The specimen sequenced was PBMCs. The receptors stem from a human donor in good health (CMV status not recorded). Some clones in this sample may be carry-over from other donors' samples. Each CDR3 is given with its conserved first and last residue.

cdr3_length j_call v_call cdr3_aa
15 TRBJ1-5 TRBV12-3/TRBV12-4 CASTETGAFNQPQHF
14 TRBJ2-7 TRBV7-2 CASSRGQRLYEQYF
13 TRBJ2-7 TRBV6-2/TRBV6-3 CAARRRATYEQYF
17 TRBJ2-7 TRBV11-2 CASTPPPRRDRFREQYF
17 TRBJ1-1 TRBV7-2 CASSPNPRGVLNTEAFF
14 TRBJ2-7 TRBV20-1 CSAIVPGATYEQYF
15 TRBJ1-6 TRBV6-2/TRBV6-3 CASTGQGSYNSPLHF
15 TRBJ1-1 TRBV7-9 CASSKTQGLSTEALF
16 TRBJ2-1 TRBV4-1 CASSLLLAGGAHEQFF
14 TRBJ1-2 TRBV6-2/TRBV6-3 CASSPGTGRYGYTF
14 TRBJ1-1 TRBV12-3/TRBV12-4 CASRPGRMNTEALF
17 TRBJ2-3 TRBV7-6 CASRPTGRASSTDTQYF
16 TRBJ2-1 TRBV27 CASSLSGDRVANEQFF
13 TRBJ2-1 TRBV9 CASSVGGSNEQFF
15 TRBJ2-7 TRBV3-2 CDSSDSWGAPYEQYF
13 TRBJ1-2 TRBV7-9 CASGEGVMNGYTF
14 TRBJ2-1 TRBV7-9 CASSFWLAGSEQFF
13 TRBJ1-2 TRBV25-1 CASSVAAAHGYTF
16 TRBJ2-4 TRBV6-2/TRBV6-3 CASSTSGGAAKNIHYF
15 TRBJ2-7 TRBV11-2 CSSSLGGRVTYEQYF
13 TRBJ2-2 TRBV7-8 CASSPDLTGELFF
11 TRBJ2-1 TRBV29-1 CSVERRNEQFF
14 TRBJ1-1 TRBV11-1 CASTHRGLYTEAFF